The 15 T cell receptor beta chains below all came from one sample that was sequenced in a study of T cell responses to AZD1222 COVID-19 vaccine. The assay was immunoSEQ multiplex PCR, and TCRdb's table has in-frame clones only and misses some. The table lists some 72,000 clones, about 91% of them singletons, with 7% to 8.5% in the top ten. Sequencing was performed on peripheral blood, taken on day 0 of MenACWY control vaccination. The receptors shown here come from an adult in good health.

The chain is built from TRBV6-2 or TRBV6-3 and TRBJ2-3; D is unclear. Germline CDR1 reads MNHEY; CDR2 reads SVGEGT. This CDR3 is built from 16 residues. V lost 5 bases, J lost 0 bases, and 15 bases lay in between. DNA of the CDR3: TGTGCCAGCAGTGACGGACGGCCGTCTAGCACAGATACGCAGTATTTT. It encodes CASSDGRPSSTDTQYF.

The rearrangement links TRBV15 to TRBJ2-7; the match to TRBD1 covers 10 bases. J was trimmed by 2 bases and V by 6 bases; bases with no gene match: 7. Germline V gene sequence: CDR1 LNHNV, CDR2 YYDKDF (reference sequence). CDR3 length: 15 amino acids. The CDR3 reads CATRPDRGYTYEQYF. For the CDR3, the DNA is TGTGCCACCAGGCCGGACAGGGGGTATACCTACGAGCAGTACTTC.

J is TRBJ1-6 and V is TRBV27, with no clear D. The CDR3 is 22 residues long. Germline lookup yields CDR1 MNHEY and CDR2 SMNVEV (reference sequence). V was trimmed by 3 bases and J by 7 bases, leaving 34 bases between them. CDR3 in amino acids: CASSFNPSLRTPPFLGNSPLHF. CDR3 bases: TGTGCCAGCAGTTTCAACCCCTCCTTAAGGACTCCTCCGTTCCTGGGGAATTCACCCCTCCACTTT.

This clone is medium-sized within its sample. V gene TRBV6-5 combines with J gene TRBJ1-5; possibly TRBD1 for D (6 bases). The V gene lost 5 bases and the J gene lost 2 bases, with 13 bases spanning the gap. Germline values: CDR1 MNHEY, CDR2 SVGAGI. The CDR3 is made up of 15 amino acids. CDR3 coding DNA: TGTGCCAGCAGTCTACAGGGTTGGGGCAATCAGCCCCAGCATTTT. Translating gives CASSLQGWGNQPQHF.

This chain joins TRBV11-1 and TRBJ2-3; D ambiguous. Germline V lookup: CDR1 SGHAT, CDR2 FQDESV (reference sequence). V lost 1 base and J 0 bases, leaving 8 bases between the germline ends. The CDR3 runs to 15 residues. The CDR3 nucleotides are TGTGCCAGCAGCTTAGAACTGGGGAGCACAGATACGCAGTATTTT. Protein product: CASSLELGSTDTQYF.

V and J are TRBV19 and TRBJ2-3, with TRBD1 as a possible D gene (6 bases). The CDR3 covers 13 residues. Germline assignment: CDR1 LNHDA and CDR2 SQIVND (reference sequence). The ends were cut back, 10 bases at V and 3 bases at J, with 14 bases in the middle. This CDR3 is CATLRQDTDTQYF. In DNA, the CDR3 is TGTGCCACCCTCCGACAGGATACAGATACGCAGTATTTT. The entire variable domain, with the rest obtained from reference TRBV19 and TRBJ2-3, is as follows: DGGITQSPKYLFRKEGQNVTLSCEQNLNHDAMYWYRQDPGQGLRLIYYSQIVNDFQKGDIAEGYSVSREKKESFPLTVTSAQKNPTAFYLCATLRQDTDTQYFGPGTRLTVL.

The chain employs TRBV19 and TRBJ1-4, with 9 bases lining up with TRBD1. Germline CDR1 is LNHDA and CDR2 is SQIVND (reference sequence). The CDR3 is 13 amino acids. V gave up 5 bases and J gave up 13 bases; unmatched junction bases: 8. CDR3 sequence: CASSPSGTGLLFF. The CDR3 nucleotides are TGTGCCAGTAGTCCCTCCGGGACAGGGTTACTGTTTTTT.

V and J are TRBV5-1 and TRBJ2-7; 7 positions match TRBD2. J lost 3 bases, V lost 2 bases, and 5 bases had no gene match. From germline, CDR1 is SGHRS and CDR2 YFSETQ. This CDR3 contains 14 residues. CDR3 in amino acids: CASSLAGTNYEQYF. The CDR3 bases are TGCGCCAGCAGCTTAGCGGGGACGAACTACGAGCAGTACTTC.

The J gene is TRBJ2-1, the V gene TRBV18; 15 bases fit TRBD2. V lost 6 bases to trimming and J lost 1 base; unmatched junction nucleotides: 7. Germline loops: CDR1 KGHSH, CDR2 LQKENI. The CDR3 has 18 amino acids. The DNA of the CDR3 is TGTGCCAGCTCTCCCCCGGGACTAGCGGGGGGTTCCTACAATGAGCAGTTCTTC. Amino acid sequence: CASSPPGLAGGSYNEQFF. The full variable domain, with the rest looked up from reference TRBV18 and TRBJ2-1, is NAGVMQNPRHLVRRRGQEARLRCSPMKGHSHVYWYRQLPEEGLKFMVYLQKENIIDESGMPKERFSAEFPKEGPSILRIQQVVRGDSAAYFCASSPPGLAGGSYNEQFFGPGTRLTVL.

This chain uses TRBV6-6 with TRBJ2-7, with TRBD1 identical over 12 bases. CDR1 MNHNY and CDR2 SVGAGI come from the germline V gene (reference sequence). The V segment lost 6 bases and the J segment 7 bases; nucleotides outside the gene matches: 13. The CDR3 totals 16 residues. Written as DNA, the CDR3 is TGTGCCAGCAGCCCCACCGGGACAGGGGGCGCGGGAGAGCAGTACTTC. Encoded protein: CASSPTGTGGAGEQYF.

This chain connects TRBV11-2 to TRBJ2-3; 12 nucleotides align to TRBD2. The CDR3 totals 16 residues. From germline, CDR1 is SGHAT and CDR2 FQNNGV. V lost 3 bases to trimming and J lost 2 bases; unmatched junction nucleotides: 3. The CDR3 region has the DNA TGTGCCAGCAGCTTCCGACTAGCGGGAGTCACAGATACGCAGTATTTT. Protein product: CASSFRLAGVTDTQYF.

This chain links TRBV5-1 with TRBJ1-1, with unresolved D. This CDR3 contains 14 residues. V lost 0 bases and J lost 0, with 6 bases in between. CDR1 and CDR2 (germline): SGHRS, YFSETQ. The CDR3 protein is CASSLESMNTEAFF. CDR3 DNA: TGCGCCAGCAGCTTGGAGAGTATGAACACTGAAGCTTTCTTT.

This chain joins TRBV6-2 or TRBV6-3 and TRBJ2-7; D may match TRBD1 or TRBD2 (5 bases each). Germline V CDR1 and CDR2: MNHEY, SVGEGT. CDR3 length: 12 residues. V was clipped by 5 bases and J by 8 bases, with 13 bases between them. CDR3 residues: CASSNPREQQYF. CDR3 nucleotides: TGTGCCAGCAGTAATCCCAGGGAGCAGCAGTACTTC.

This sequence joins TRBV19 and TRBJ2-3, with 8 bases fitting TRBD1. From germline, CDR1 is LNHDA and CDR2 SQIVND (reference sequence). Trimming took 4 bases from V and 3 from J; bases not matched to a gene: 9. This CDR3 has 16 residues. The CDR3 DNA is TGTGCCAGTAGTACATTAGACAGGACAGGGACAGATACGCAGTATTTT. Its translation is CASSTLDRTGTDTQYF.

The chain employs TRBV7-9 and TRBJ2-1, with a tentative D call TRBD1 (6 bases). Germline V CDR1 and CDR2: SEHNR, FQNEAQ (reference sequence). The CDR3 contains 14 residues. Trimming stripped 1 base from V and 8 bases from J, with 12 bases between. Here the CDR3 reads CASSLGFGGYEQFF. In DNA, the CDR3 is TGTGCCAGCAGCTTAGGGTTTGGGGGCTATGAGCAGTTCTTC.